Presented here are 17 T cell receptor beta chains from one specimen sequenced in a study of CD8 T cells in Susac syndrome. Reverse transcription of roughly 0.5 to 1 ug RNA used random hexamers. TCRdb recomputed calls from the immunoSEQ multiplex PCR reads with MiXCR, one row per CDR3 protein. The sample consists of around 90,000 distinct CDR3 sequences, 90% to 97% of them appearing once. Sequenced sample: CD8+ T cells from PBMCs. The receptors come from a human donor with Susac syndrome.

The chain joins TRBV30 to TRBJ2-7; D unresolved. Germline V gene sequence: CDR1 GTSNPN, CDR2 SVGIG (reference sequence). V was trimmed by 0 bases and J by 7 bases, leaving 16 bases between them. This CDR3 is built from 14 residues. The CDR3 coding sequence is TGTGCCTGGAGTGTAACGGCGGCCTACCAGGAGCAGTACTTC. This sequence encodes CAWSVTAAYQEQYF.

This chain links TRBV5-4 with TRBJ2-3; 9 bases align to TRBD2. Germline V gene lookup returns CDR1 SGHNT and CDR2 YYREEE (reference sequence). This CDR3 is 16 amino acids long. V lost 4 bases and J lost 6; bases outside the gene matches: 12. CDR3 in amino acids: CASSPRGSGGTDTQYF. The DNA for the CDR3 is TGTGCCAGCAGCCCCCGGGGAAGCGGGGGGACGGATACGCAGTATTTT. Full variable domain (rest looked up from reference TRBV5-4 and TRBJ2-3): ETGVTQSPTHLIKTRGQQVTLRCSSQSGHNTVSWYQQALGQGPQFIFQYYREEENGRGNFPPRFSGLQFPNYSSELNVNALELDDSALYLCASSPRGSGGTDTQYFGPGTRLTVL.

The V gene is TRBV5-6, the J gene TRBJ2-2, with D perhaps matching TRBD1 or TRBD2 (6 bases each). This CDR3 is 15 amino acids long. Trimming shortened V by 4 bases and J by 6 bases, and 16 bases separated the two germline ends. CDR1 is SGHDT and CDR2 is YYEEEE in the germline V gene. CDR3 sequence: CASSPGYGGPGELFF. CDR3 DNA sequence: TGTGCCAGCAGCCCTGGCTACGGGGGCCCCGGGGAGCTGTTTTTT.

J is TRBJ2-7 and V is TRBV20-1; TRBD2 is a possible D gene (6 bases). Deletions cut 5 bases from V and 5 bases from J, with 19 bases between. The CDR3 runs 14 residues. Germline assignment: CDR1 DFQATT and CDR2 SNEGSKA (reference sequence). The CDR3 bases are TGCAGTGCTCCCTTTGGGTGGGGGGACCACGAGCAGTACTTC. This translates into CSAPFGWGDHEQYF.

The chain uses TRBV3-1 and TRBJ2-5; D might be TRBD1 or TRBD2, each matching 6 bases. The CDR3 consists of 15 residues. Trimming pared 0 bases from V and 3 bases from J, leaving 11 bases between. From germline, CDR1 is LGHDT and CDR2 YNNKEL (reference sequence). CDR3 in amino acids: CASSQDPGAKETQYF. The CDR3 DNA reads TGTGCCAGCAGCCAAGACCCGGGGGCAAAAGAGACCCAGTACTTC.

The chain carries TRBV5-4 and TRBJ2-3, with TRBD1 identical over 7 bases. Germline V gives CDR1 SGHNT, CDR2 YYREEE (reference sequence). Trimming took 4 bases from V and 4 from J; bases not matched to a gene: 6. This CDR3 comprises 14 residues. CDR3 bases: TGTGCCAGCAGCCCCGGACAGGACCCAGATACGCAGTATTTT. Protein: CASSPGQDPDTQYF.

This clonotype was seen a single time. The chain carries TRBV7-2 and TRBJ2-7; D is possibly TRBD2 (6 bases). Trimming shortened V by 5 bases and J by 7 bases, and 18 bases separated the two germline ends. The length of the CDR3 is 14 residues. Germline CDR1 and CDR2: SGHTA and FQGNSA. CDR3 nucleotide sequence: TGTGCCAGCAGCCCCTCCTTGGCGGGGAGGGAGCAGTACTTC. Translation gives CASSPSLAGREQYF.

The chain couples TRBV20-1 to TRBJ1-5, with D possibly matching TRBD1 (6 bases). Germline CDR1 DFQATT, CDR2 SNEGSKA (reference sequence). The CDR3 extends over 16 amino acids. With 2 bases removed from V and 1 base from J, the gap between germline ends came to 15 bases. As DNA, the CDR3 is TGCAGTGCTAGACCTTCCTCACAGGGAAGCAATCAGCCCCAGCATTTT. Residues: CSARPSSQGSNQPQHF.

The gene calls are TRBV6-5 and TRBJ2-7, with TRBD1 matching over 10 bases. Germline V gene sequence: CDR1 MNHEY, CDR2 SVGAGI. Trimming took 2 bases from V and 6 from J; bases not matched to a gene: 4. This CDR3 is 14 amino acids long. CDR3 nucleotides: TGTGCCAGCAGTTACCGGGACAGGGGAGCCGAGCAGTACTTC. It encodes CASSYRDRGAEQYF.

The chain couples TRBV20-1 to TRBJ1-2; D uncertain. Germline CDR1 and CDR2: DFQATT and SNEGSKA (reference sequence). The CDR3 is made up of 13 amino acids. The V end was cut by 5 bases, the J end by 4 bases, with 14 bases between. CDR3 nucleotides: TGCAGTGCTCCTCGGACGGCTACCTATGGCTACACCTTC. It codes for CSAPRTATYGYTF.

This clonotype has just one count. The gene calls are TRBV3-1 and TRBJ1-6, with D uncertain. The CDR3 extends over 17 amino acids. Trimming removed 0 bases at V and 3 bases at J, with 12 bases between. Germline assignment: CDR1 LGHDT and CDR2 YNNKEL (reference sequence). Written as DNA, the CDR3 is TGTGCCAGCAGCCAAGATCTTAACGGGGTCTATAATTCACCCCTCCACTTT. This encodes CASSQDLNGVYNSPLHF.

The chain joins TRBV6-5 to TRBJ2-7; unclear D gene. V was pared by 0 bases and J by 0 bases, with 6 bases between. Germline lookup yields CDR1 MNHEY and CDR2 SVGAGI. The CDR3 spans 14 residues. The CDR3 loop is CASSYSRFSYEQYF. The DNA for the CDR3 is TGTGCCAGCAGTTACTCGCGCTTCTCCTACGAGCAGTACTTC.

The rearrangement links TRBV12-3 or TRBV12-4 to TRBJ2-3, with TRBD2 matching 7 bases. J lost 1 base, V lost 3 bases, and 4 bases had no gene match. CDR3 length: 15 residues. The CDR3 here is CASSFGGGGTDTQYF. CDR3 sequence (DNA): TGTGCCAGCAGTTTCGGGGGAGGGGGCACAGATACGCAGTATTTT.

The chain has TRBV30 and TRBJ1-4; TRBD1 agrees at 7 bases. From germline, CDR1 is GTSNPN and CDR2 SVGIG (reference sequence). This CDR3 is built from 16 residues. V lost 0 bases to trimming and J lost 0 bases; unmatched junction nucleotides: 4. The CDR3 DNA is TGTGCCTGGAGTGTACCCGGGACAGCAACTAATGAAAAACTGTTTTTT. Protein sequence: CAWSVPGTATNEKLFF.

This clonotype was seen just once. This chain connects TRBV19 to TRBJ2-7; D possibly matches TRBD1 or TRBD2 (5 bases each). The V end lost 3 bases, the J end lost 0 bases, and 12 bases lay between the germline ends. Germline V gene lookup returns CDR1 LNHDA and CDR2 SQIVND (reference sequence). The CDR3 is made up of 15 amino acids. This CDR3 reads CASSMGDRSSYEQYF. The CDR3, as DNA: TGTGCCAGTAGTATGGGGGACCGGAGCTCCTACGAGCAGTACTTC.

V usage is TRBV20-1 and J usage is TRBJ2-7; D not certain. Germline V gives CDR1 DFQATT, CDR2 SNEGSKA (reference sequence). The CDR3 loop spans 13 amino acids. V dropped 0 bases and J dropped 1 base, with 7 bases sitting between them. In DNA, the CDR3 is TGCAGTGCTAGAGACTGGGGATCCTACGAGCAGTACTTC. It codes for CSARDWGSYEQYF.

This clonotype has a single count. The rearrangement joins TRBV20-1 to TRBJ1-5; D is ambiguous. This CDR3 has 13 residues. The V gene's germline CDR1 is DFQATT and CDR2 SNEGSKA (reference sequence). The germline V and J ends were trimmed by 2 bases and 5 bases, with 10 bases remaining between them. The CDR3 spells CSARKGYDQPQHF. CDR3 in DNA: TGCAGTGCTAGAAAGGGTTATGATCAGCCCCAGCATTTT.